The next 13 T cell receptor beta chains were all read from a single sample in a study of T-cell memory formation after mild COVID-19. One entry per CDR3 protein, called by TCRdb with MiXCR from the 5' RACE reads. In the table there are approximately 350,000 distinct CDR3 sequences, over 13% of which are singletons. Sequenced material: PBMCs or a T cell subset sorted from them (not recorded which). The origin of the receptors is a man in his late teens or twenties who had mild COVID-19 (a few samples of this study predate the infection). Cell type and time point are not known.

This chain connects TRBV4-3 to TRBJ2-1; D ambiguous. The V gene's germline CDR1 is LGHNA and CDR2 YSLEER. Trimming removed 1 base from V and 3 bases from J, with 10 bases in between. CDR3 length equals 15 residues. The DNA of the CDR3 is TGCGCCAGCAGCCAAGGTCGAGGAAACTACAATGAGCAGTTCTTC. Translation gives CASSQGRGNYNEQFF.

The chain has TRBV20-1 and TRBJ2-1, with TRBD2 matching over 11 bases. This CDR3 is built from 12 residues. From germline, CDR1 is DFQATT and CDR2 SNEGSKA (reference sequence). V was pared by 1 base and J by 12 bases, with 2 bases of the junction left unmatched. CDR3 amino acids: CSARGGTSGQFF. In DNA form, the CDR3 reads TGCAGTGCTAGAGGGGGGACTAGCGGGCAGTTCTTC.

A few counts support this clonotype. The CDR3: CASSPGFGYTEAFF. The CDR3, as DNA: TGTGCCAGCAGCCCAGGATTTGGGTACACTGAAGCTTTCTTT. The gene calls are TRBV6-2 or TRBV6-3 and TRBJ1-1; D not resolved. The CDR3 spans 14 residues. V was shortened by 6 bases and J by 3 bases, with 14 bases between the two germline ends. CDR1 is MNHEY and CDR2 is SVGEGT in the germline V gene.

The rearrangement uses TRBV7-2 and TRBJ2-5, with D possibly TRBD1 on 5 matching bases. V shed 4 bases and J shed 2 bases, with 14 bases lying between them. The germline V gene has CDR1 SGHTA and CDR2 FQGNSA. This CDR3 is 15 amino acids long. Here the CDR3 reads CASSSELTEQETQYF. CDR3 coding DNA: TGTGCCAGCAGCTCCGAACTGACAGAGCAAGAGACCCAGTACTTC.

This clonotype was counted many times. This chain links TRBV6-5 with TRBJ1-1; D gene uncertain. Germline values: CDR1 MNHEY, CDR2 SVGAGI. This CDR3 is built from 13 residues. Trimming cost V 2 bases and J 8 bases, with 12 bases left between them. The CDR3 here is CASSYASYWEAFF. In DNA, the CDR3 is TGTGCCAGCAGTTACGCGTCATATTGGGAAGCTTTCTTT.

This clonotype occurred a few times. The chain employs TRBV6-2 or TRBV6-3 and TRBJ1-6; D gene unclear. Germline V gene sequence: CDR1 MNHEY, CDR2 SVGEGT. The CDR3 is 13 residues long. Trimming removed 2 bases at V and 10 bases at J, with 9 bases between. For the CDR3, the DNA is TGTGCCAGCAGTTACGAGGACGGCTCACCCCTCCACTTT. This translates into CASSYEDGSPLHF.

V and J are TRBV11-2 and TRBJ2-1, with a tentative D call TRBD1 (6 bases). The CDR3 loop spans 19 amino acids. The germline V gene has CDR1 SGHAT and CDR2 FQNNGV. Trimming took 3 bases from V and 4 from J, leaving 25 bases between them. The CDR3 bases are TGTGCCAGCAGCTTTGGTTGGGGTCCGCGGACAGTGCCTTACAATGAGCAGTTCTTC. This sequence encodes CASSFGWGPRTVPYNEQFF.

The rearrangement joins TRBV7-2 to TRBJ2-3; D possibly corresponds to TRBD2 (6 bases). The CDR3 length is 16 residues. In germline, CDR1 is SGHTA, CDR2 FQGNSA. V was cut by 5 bases and J by 2 bases, with 17 bases left in between. In nucleotides, the CDR3 is TGTGCCAGCAGCGGACTATGGACGGGACCCACAGATACGCAGTATTTT. It specifies CASSGLWTGPTDTQYF.

This chain joins TRBV3-1 and TRBJ1-1; 8 bases are shared with TRBD1. From germline, CDR1 is LGHDT and CDR2 YNNKEL (reference sequence). The CDR3 runs to 13 residues. J was trimmed by 7 bases and V by 4 bases; bases with no gene match: 5. CDR3: CASSPTGGGEAFF. The CDR3 nucleotides read TGTGCCAGCAGCCCAACAGGGGGTGGTGAAGCTTTCTTT.

This clonotype occurred a few times. The chain couples TRBV19 to TRBJ1-5; D might be TRBD1 (5 bases). V lost 1 base to trimming and J lost 7 bases, with 11 bases between them. CDR3 length: 14 residues. The germline V gene has CDR1 LNHDA and CDR2 SQIVND (reference sequence). This CDR3 is CASSIGAGLQPQHF. Here the CDR3 DNA reads TGTGCCAGTAGTATAGGGGCAGGGCTCCAGCCCCAGCATTTT.

The rearrangement joins TRBV4-2 to TRBJ1-1, with D unclear. From germline, CDR1 is LGHNA and CDR2 YNFKEQ. This CDR3 is 15 amino acids long. V shed 0 bases and J shed 2 bases, with 10 bases lying between them. CDR3 sequence (DNA): TGTGCCAGCAGCCAAGATCGCGGGGTTAACACTGAAGCTTTCTTT. Translating it yields CASSQDRGVNTEAFF.

The chain joins TRBV3-1 to TRBJ2-5; possibly TRBD1 for D (5 bases). Trimming cost V 2 bases and J 1 base, with 11 bases left between them. The CDR3 is made up of 15 amino acids. Germline lookup yields CDR1 LGHDT and CDR2 YNNKEL (reference sequence). The CDR3 loop is CASSQFTTAQETQYF. The CDR3 region has the DNA TGTGCCAGCAGCCAATTCACGACAGCCCAAGAGACCCAGTACTTC.

V gene TRBV2 combines with J gene TRBJ1-4; D gene unclear. CDR3 size: 16 residues. V lost 1 base to trimming and J lost 8 bases, with 17 bases between them. Germline V lookup: CDR1 SNHLY, CDR2 FYNNEI. The CDR3 loop is CASSEGALIISEKLFF. CDR3 nucleotide sequence: TGTGCCAGCAGTGAAGGGGCCCTCATTATTTCGGAAAAACTGTTTTTT.